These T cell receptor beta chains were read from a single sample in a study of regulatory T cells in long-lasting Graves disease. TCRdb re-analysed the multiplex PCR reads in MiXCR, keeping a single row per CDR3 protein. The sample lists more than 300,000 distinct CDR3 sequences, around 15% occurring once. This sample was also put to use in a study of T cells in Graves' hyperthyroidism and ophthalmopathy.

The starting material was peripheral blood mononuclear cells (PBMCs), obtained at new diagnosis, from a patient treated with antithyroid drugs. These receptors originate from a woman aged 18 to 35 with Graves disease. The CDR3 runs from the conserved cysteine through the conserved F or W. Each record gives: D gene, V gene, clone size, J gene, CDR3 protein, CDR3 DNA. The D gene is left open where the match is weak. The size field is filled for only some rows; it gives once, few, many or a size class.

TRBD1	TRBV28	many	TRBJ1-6	CASSFRTGELVVGSPLHF	TGTGCCAGCAGTTTCCGCACAGGGGAGCTGGTTGTGGGTTCACCCCTCCACTTT
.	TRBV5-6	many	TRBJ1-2	CASIPASSNYGYTF	TGTGCCAGCATCCCGGCAAGTTCTAACTATGGCTACACCTTC
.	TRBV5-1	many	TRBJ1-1	CASSSIGPNTEAFF	TGTGCCAGCAGCTCTATCGGGCCTAACACTGAAGCTTTCTTT
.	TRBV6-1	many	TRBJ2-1	CASSTSGTSYNEQFF	TGTGCCAGCAGTACCAGCGGTACCTCCTACAATGAGCAGTTCTTC
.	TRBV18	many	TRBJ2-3	CASSPGEQRLLDTQYF	TGTGCCAGCTCCCCCGGTGAACAACGACTTTTGGATACGCAGTATTTT
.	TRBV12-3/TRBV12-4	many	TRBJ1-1	CASSFFGATNTEAFF	TGTGCCAGCAGTTTTTTCGGGGCCACGAACACTGAAGCTTTCTTT
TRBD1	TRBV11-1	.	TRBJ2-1	CASSLAGQGSYNEQFF	TGTGCCAGCAGCTTAGCGGGACAGGGGTCCTACAATGAGCAGTTCTTC
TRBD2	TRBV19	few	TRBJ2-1	CASSTSSRLAGGDNEQFF	TGTGCCAGTAGTACATCCTCCAGACTAGCGGGAGGGGACAATGAGCAGTTCTTC
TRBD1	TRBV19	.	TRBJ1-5	CASKFRSGTVSNQPQHF	TGTGCCAGTAAGTTTCGCAGCGGGACAGTCAGCAATCAGCCCCAGCATTTT
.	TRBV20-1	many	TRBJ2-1	CSARDWRGSYNEQFF	TGCAGTGCTAGAGATTGGCGTGGCTCCTACAATGAGCAGTTCTTC
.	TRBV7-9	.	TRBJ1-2	CASSFGETYGYTF	TGTGCCAGCAGCTTTGGGGAAACCTATGGCTACACCTTC
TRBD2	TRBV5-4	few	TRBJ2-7	CASSLWSSGYEQYF	TGTGCCAGCAGCTTGTGGTCTAGCGGCTACGAGCAGTACTTC
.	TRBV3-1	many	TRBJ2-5	CASSQEARQQYF	TGTGCCAGCAGCCAAGAGGCTCGGCAGCAGTACTTC
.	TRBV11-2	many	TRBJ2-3	CASTSTDTQYF	TGTGCCAGCACCAGCACAGATACGCAGTATTTT
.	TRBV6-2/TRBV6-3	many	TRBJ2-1	CASSGLRQFYNEQFF	TGTGCCAGCAGTGGCCTCAGACAATTCTACAATGAGCAGTTCTTC
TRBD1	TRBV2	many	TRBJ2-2	CASIEGARTGELFF	TGTGCCAGCATCGAGGGGGCGCGCACCGGGGAGCTGTTTTTT
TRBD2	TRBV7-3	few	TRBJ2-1	CASSPPPPPAGTYNEQFF	TGTGCCAGCAGCCCCCCCCCTCCCCCAGCGGGGACCTACAATGAGCAGTTCTTC
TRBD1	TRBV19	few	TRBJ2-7	CASSEGAEQYF	TGTGCCAGTAGTGAGGGGGCGGAGCAGTACTTC
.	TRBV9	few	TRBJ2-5	CASSKGRSQETQYF	TGTGCCAGCAGCAAGGGACGGTCCCAAGAGACCCAGTACTTC
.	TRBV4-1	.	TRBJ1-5	CASSPQTGLSNQPQHF	TGCGCCAGCAGCCCCCAGACAGGCCTCAGCAATCAGCCCCAGCATTTT
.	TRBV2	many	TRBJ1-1	CASVGGGNTEAFF	TGTGCCAGCGTCGGGGGAGGGAACACTGAAGCTTTCTTT
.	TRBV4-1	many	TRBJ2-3	CASSQGEGAGDTQYF	TGCGCCAGCAGCCAAGGGGAGGGGGCCGGAGATACGCAGTATTTT
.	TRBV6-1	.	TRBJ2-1	CASSSTSYHEQFF	TGTGCCAGCAGCTCGACTTCTTACCATGAGCAGTTCTTC
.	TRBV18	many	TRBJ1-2	CASSPPTEQGYGYTF	TGTGCCAGCTCACCACCGACTGAACAGGGTTATGGCTACACCTTC
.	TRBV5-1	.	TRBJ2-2	CASSGPGTSVAGKLFF	TGCGCCAGCAGCGGGCCCGGGACTTCCGTGGCCGGGAAGCTGTTTTTT
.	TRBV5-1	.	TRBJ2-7	CASTRPGSSYEQYF	TGCGCCAGCACCCGACCGGGGAGCTCCTACGAGCAGTACTTC